This entry is about one TCR beta chain. This sample was taken from a study of identifying expanded T cells in peripheral blood. The protocol was immunoSEQ multiplex PCR, while the TCRdb copy is restricted to in-frame clones and leaves out a portion. The repertoire holds nearly 60,000 clones, with approximately 89% as singletons. This CDR3 region has 15 residues. In germline, CDR1 is SGDLS, CDR2 YYNGEE. Trimming shortened V by 1 base and J by 0 bases, and 10 bases separated the two germline ends. Sequenced material: blood. The chain uses TRBV9 and TRBJ1-2; D is unresolved. The receptor comes from a person aged 18 to 75 in good health. In DNA, the CDR3 is TGTGCCAGCAGCGTATTAGGCACCGCTAACTATGGCTACACCTTC. Its protein product is CASSVLGTANYGYTF.